The 32 T cell receptor beta chains in this list originate from one sample, sequenced in a study of cytomegalovirus exposure and HLA in healthy donors. It was with 60 Vbeta and 13 Jbeta primers that the PCR ran. Only in-frame clones appear in the TCRdb table, and some are missing; sequencing was by immunoSEQ multiplex PCR. The table has about 180,000 clones, around 76% seen once. Input material: PBMCs. These receptors came from a woman aged 30 to 39 in good health and CMV-seropositive.

The chain has TRBV27 and TRBJ2-7; D perhaps matches TRBD2 (5 bases). Germline V lookup: CDR1 MNHEY, CDR2 SMNVEV (reference sequence). V was cut by 4 bases and J by 4 bases, with 17 bases left in between. This CDR3 contains 15 residues. This CDR3 reads CASSWNAGRKYEQYF. Here the CDR3 DNA reads TGTGCCAGCAGTTGGAATGCGGGCCGGAAATACGAGCAGTACTTC.

This clone has more than one count but fewer than ten. This sequence joins TRBV4-2 and TRBJ2-2; the match to TRBD1 covers 7 bases. The CDR3 is made up of 16 amino acids. V lost 0 bases and J lost 4; bases outside the gene matches: 5. Germline loops: CDR1 LGHNA, CDR2 YNFKEQ. The CDR3 reads CASSQDTGVGTGELFF. The CDR3 nucleotides are TGTGCCAGCAGCCAAGATACAGGGGTCGGCACCGGGGAGCTGTTTTTT.

J is TRBJ2-4 and V is TRBV5-6, with D tentatively TRBD1 (6 bases). Germline V lookup: CDR1 SGHDT, CDR2 YYEEEE. Trimming removed 2 bases at V and 8 bases at J, with 11 bases between. The length of the CDR3 is 13 residues. The CDR3 protein is CASSLSRGHIQYF. The CDR3 DNA reads as TGTGCCAGCAGCTTATCCAGGGGTCACATTCAGTACTTC.

This chain joins TRBV5-1 and TRBJ2-2; 7 positions match TRBD1. V trimming: 0 bases; J trimming: 2 bases; junction bases outside the gene matches: 10. CDR1 is SGHRS and CDR2 is YFSETQ in the germline V gene. The CDR3 totals 18 residues. This chain's CDR3 is CASSLAGQRNRNTGELFF. CDR3 bases: TGCGCCAGCAGCTTGGCGGGACAGAGAAACAGAAACACCGGGGAGCTGTTTTTT.

The CDR3, as DNA: TGTGCCAGCAGCTTGGGGGGGCCCCCTGACGAGCAGTACTTC. This encodes CASSLGGPPDEQYF. The J gene is TRBJ2-7, the V gene TRBV7-6, with D perhaps matching TRBD2 (7 bases). Germline V CDR1 and CDR2: SGHVS, FNYEAQ. V lost 3 bases to trimming and J lost 5 bases, with 14 bases between them. CDR3 length: 14 residues. Drawing the rest from reference TRBV7-6 and TRBJ2-7, the complete variable domain is GAGVSQSPRYKVTKRGQDVALRCDPISGHVSLYWYRQALGQGPEFLTYFNYEAQQDKSGLPNDRFSAERPEGSISTLTIQRTEQRDSAMYRCASSLGGPPDEQYFGPGTRLTVT.

The chain combines TRBV30 with TRBJ2-2; D unclear. In germline, CDR1 is GTSNPN, CDR2 SVGIG (reference sequence). Trimming pared 0 bases from V and 6 bases from J, leaving 20 bases between. The CDR3 runs 17 residues. The CDR3 here is CAWSVLSELGSSGELFF. In DNA form, the CDR3 reads TGTGCCTGGAGTGTACTAAGTGAGTTGGGTAGCTCCGGGGAGCTGTTTTTT.

This chain joins TRBV2 and TRBJ2-5, with D hard to call. The DNA end favors TRBJ2-7, so the J call may be wrong. Germline V CDR1 and CDR2: SNHLY, FYNNEI. This CDR3 spans 12 amino acids. CDR3 in amino acids: CASTGGTYEQYF. For the CDR3, the DNA is TGTGCCAGCACAGGTGGCACCTACGAGCAGTACTTC.

This clone has just a few counts. This chain links TRBV11-3 with TRBJ1-4, with TRBD1 matching over 12 bases. The germline gives CDR1 SGHNT, CDR2 YENEEA. The CDR3 is 15 residues long. The trim removed 5 bases at V and 8 bases at J, leaving 6 bases unmatched. The CDR3 protein is CASSAPGQGAEKLFF. The CDR3 nucleotides are TGTGCCAGCAGCGCCCCGGGACAGGGGGCAGAAAAACTGTTTTTT.

This chain connects TRBV5-1 to TRBJ2-7; TRBD2 aligns across 7 bases. Germline V gene data show CDR1 as SGHRS and CDR2 as YFSETQ. The CDR3 is 14 residues long. Trimming took 4 bases from V and 6 from J; bases not matched to a gene: 10. The DNA of the CDR3 is TGCGCCAGCAGCGGTAGGCCATGGGGGGGCGAGCAGTACTTC. Its translation: CASSGRPWGGEQYF. Full variable domain (rest looked up from reference TRBV5-1 and TRBJ2-7): KAGVTQTPRYLIKTRGQQVTLSCSPISGHRSVSWYQQTPGQGLQFLFEYFSETQRNKGNFPGRFSGRQFSNSRSEMNVSTLELGDSALYLCASSGRPWGGEQYFGPGTRLTVT.

This chain uses TRBV7-9 with TRBJ1-1; tentatively, D is TRBD1 (6 bases). This CDR3 is built from 13 residues. Germline CDR1 is SEHNR and CDR2 is FQNEAQ (reference sequence). V was cut by 6 bases and J by 1 base, with 9 bases left in between. CDR3 bases: TGTGCCAGCAGTACACAGGGGAACACTGAAGCTTTCTTT. This encodes CASSTQGNTEAFF.

The genes are TRBV29-1 and TRBJ1-4, with TRBD1 identical over 10 bases. Losses at the gene ends were 6 bases for V and 5 bases for J; bases not matched to a gene: 9. CDR3 size: 15 residues. Germline assignment: CDR1 SQVTM and CDR2 ANQGSEA. CDR3 DNA sequence: TGCAGCGTCAAATTGACAGGGGGCAAAAATGAAAAACTGTTTTTT. This translates into CSVKLTGGKNEKLFF.

The chain recombines TRBV30 with TRBJ2-5, with TRBD2 matching over 7 bases. TRBJ2-7 explains the end of the DNA better; the J call may be wrong. The CDR3 loop spans 13 amino acids. Germline V lookup: CDR1 GTSNPN, CDR2 SVGIG (reference sequence). The DNA of the CDR3 is TGTGCCTGGGGAGCGGGGTCCTCCTACGAGCAGTACTTC. This gives the protein CAWGAGSSYEQYF.

This clone came up a few times. This sequence joins TRBV28 and TRBJ1-4; the D gene is possibly TRBD1 (6 bases). The V and J ends lost 6 bases and 5 bases respectively, with 13 bases between them. Germline CDR1 MDHEN, CDR2 SYDVKM. The length of the CDR3 is 14 residues. Here the CDR3 reads CASRQGGSNEKLFF. The CDR3 nucleotides read TGTGCCAGCAGACAGGGAGGGAGCAATGAAAAACTGTTTTTT.

The chain employs TRBV7-2 and TRBJ1-4; possibly TRBD1 for D (6 bases). Trimming shortened V by 5 bases and J by 5 bases, and 12 bases separated the two germline ends. Germline assignment: CDR1 SGHTA and CDR2 FQGNSA. The CDR3 has 14 residues. DNA for the CDR3: TGTGCCAGCAGCCCCCGGACAGCAAATGAAAAACTGTTTTTT. This sequence encodes CASSPRTANEKLFF.

This chain joins TRBV12-2 and TRBJ2-1; TRBD2, the table's D call, was not compared with the DNA. TRBV12-2 is a pseudogene locus. This CDR3 region has 12 residues. The CDR3 coding sequence is TGTGCAAGTCGCTTAGGGGGGGATGAGCAGTTCTTC. Residues: CASRLGGDEQFF.

This clone was detected only a few times. This chain uses TRBV11-3 with TRBJ1-6; D is unclear. CDR3 length equals 10 residues. Per the germline V gene, CDR1 is SGHNT and CDR2 is YENEEA. V lost 3 bases and J 13 bases, leaving 4 bases between the germline ends. In DNA, the CDR3 is TGTGCCAGCAGCTTCCCGCCCCTCCACTTT. Amino acids: CASSFPPLHF. The whole variable domain, filled in from reference TRBV11-3 and TRBJ1-6, reads EAGVVQSPRYKIIEKKQPVAFWCNPISGHNTLYWYLQNLGQGPELLIRYENEEAVDDSQLPKDRFSAERLKGVDSTLKIQPAELGDSAVYLCASSFPPLHFGNGTRLTVT.

In DNA form, the CDR3 reads TGTGCCAGCAGCTTGTCTTCCGGGGGCTCCTACAATGAGCAGTTCTTC. This translates into CASSLSSGGSYNEQFF. The rearrangement uses TRBV7-2 and TRBJ2-1, with D tentatively TRBD2 (6 bases). Per germline, CDR1 SGHTA and CDR2 FQGNSA. The V and J ends lost 3 bases and 0 bases respectively, with 12 bases between them. The CDR3 sequence is 16 residues long. The whole variable domain, remainder taken from reference TRBV7-2 and TRBJ2-1, is GAGVSQSPSNKVTEKGKDVELRCDPISGHTALYWYRQSLGQGLEFLIYFQGNSAPDKSGLPSDRFSAERTGGSVSTLTIQRTQQEDSAVYLCASSLSSGGSYNEQFFGPGTRLTVL.

The chain couples TRBV7-8 to TRBJ2-5; tentatively, D is TRBD1 (5 bases). The assigned J gene may be wrong: the sequence end matches TRBJ2-7 better. CDR3 length: 15 amino acids. Germline V CDR1 and CDR2: SGHVS, FQNEAQ. CDR3 amino acids: CASSFNSGHLYEQYF. CDR3 sequence (DNA): TGTGCCAGCAGCTTTAATTCCGGACACCTCTACGAGCAGTACTTC.

The V gene is TRBV9, the J gene TRBJ1-6, with 10 bases aligning to TRBD1. J gave up 7 bases and V 2 bases, and 3 bases lay outside the gene matches. The CDR3 contains 15 residues. Germline values: CDR1 SGDLS, CDR2 YYNGEE. The CDR3 DNA is TGTGCCAGCAGCGTGGGGACAGGGGCCAATTCACCCCTCCACTTT. Its translation is CASSVGTGANSPLHF. Full variable domain (missing parts from reference TRBV9 and TRBJ1-6): DSGVTQTPKHLITATGQRVTLRCSPRSGDLSVYWYQQSLDQGLQFLIQYYNGEERAKGNILERFSAQQFPDLHSELNLSSLELGDSALYFCASSVGTGANSPLHFGNGTRLTVT.

This clone was recorded only once. The chain combines TRBV28 with TRBJ1-1; 12 nucleotides agree with TRBD1. V lost 4 bases to trimming and J lost 4 bases; unmatched junction nucleotides: 4. The CDR3 is made up of 15 amino acids. The germline gives CDR1 MDHEN, CDR2 SYDVKM. The CDR3 is CASSSGTGGGTEAFF. The DNA for the CDR3 is TGTGCCAGCAGTTCCGGGACAGGGGGCGGCACTGAAGCTTTCTTT.

The genes are TRBV2 and TRBJ1-5; TRBD1 aligns across 7 bases. V was clipped by 2 bases and J by 3 bases; unmatched bases: 4. This CDR3 has 15 residues. Per the germline V gene, CDR1 is SNHLY and CDR2 is FYNNEI. The CDR3 DNA reads TGTGCCAGCAGTGAATCCGGGACAGACAATCAGCCCCAGCATTTT. Translated: CASSESGTDNQPQHF.

This rearrangement joins TRBV27 to TRBJ1-1; D possibly corresponds to TRBD1 (5 bases). Germline CDR1 MNHEY, CDR2 SMNVEV (reference sequence). The CDR3 contains 13 residues. V was cut by 5 bases and J by 5 bases, with 12 bases left in between. As DNA, the CDR3 is TGTGCCAGCAGTCGCCCCAGGGAAACTGAAGCTTTCTTT. Protein: CASSRPRETEAFF.

The chain combines TRBV7-9 with TRBJ1-3, with D unclear. The CDR3 is made up of 13 amino acids. Trimming pared 1 base from V and 4 bases from J, leaving 5 bases between. Looked up from germline, CDR1 is SEHNR and CDR2 is FQNEAQ (reference sequence). In DNA, the CDR3 is TGTGCCAGCAGCTTAGATCCGGGAAACACCATATATTTT. Its protein product is CASSLDPGNTIYF.

This chain joins TRBV28 and TRBJ1-5; 9 bases match TRBD1. Germline lookup yields CDR1 MDHEN and CDR2 SYDVKM. The V gene end was trimmed by 8 bases and the J gene end by 4 bases; junction bases not matched to a gene: 3. This CDR3 contains 13 residues. The CDR3 DNA sequence: TGTGCCAGCGGGACAGGGATAAATCAGCCCCAGCATTTT. Translated, it gives CASGTGINQPQHF.

This clone appeared a few times. The chain combines TRBV7-2 with TRBJ1-2; D is perhaps TRBD1 (5 bases). Trimming stripped 5 bases from V and 3 bases from J, with 16 bases between. This CDR3 spans 15 amino acids. Germline values: CDR1 SGHTA, CDR2 FQGNSA. CDR3 nucleotide sequence: TGTGCCAGCAGCCAGCGCGGGGGGACGGACTATGGCTACACCTTC. The encoded protein is CASSQRGGTDYGYTF. Supplemented by reference TRBV7-2 and TRBJ1-2, the full variable domain reads GAGVSQSPSNKVTEKGKDVELRCDPISGHTALYWYRQSLGQGLEFLIYFQGNSAPDKSGLPSDRFSAERTGGSVSTLTIQRTQQEDSAVYLCASSQRGGTDYGYTFGSGTRLTVV.

The chain employs TRBV6-6 and TRBJ2-1; the D gene is possibly TRBD2 (5 bases). The CDR3 covers 14 residues. Germline lookup yields CDR1 MNHNY and CDR2 SVGAGI (reference sequence). V gave up 4 bases and J gave up 4 bases, with 11 bases separating them. The CDR3 DNA sequence: TGTGCCAGCAGTTTTCAGCCGGGGTACAATGAGCAGTTCTTC. This codes for CASSFQPGYNEQFF.

V and J are TRBV28 and TRBJ2-7; 11 bases are a match to TRBD1. The CDR3 length is 16 residues. V shed 7 bases and J 5 bases; nucleotides not matched to a gene: 13. Germline CDR1 and CDR2: MDHEN and SYDVKM. The chain's CDR3 is CASNEAPRTGGDEQYF. The CDR3 nucleotides read TGTGCCAGCAATGAGGCCCCGCGGACAGGGGGCGACGAGCAGTACTTC.

This clone has more than one count but fewer than ten. The CDR3 DNA reads as TGTGCCAGCAGTTTAGGCAGGGCCACCTACAATGAGCAGTTCTTC. It yields the protein CASSLGRATYNEQFF. The rearrangement uses TRBV27 and TRBJ2-1; D may be TRBD1 (5 bases). This CDR3 has 15 residues. V lost 2 bases to trimming and J lost 2 bases, with 10 bases between them. CDR1 MNHEY and CDR2 SMNVEV come from the germline V gene (reference sequence).

This chain connects TRBV5-6 to TRBJ1-2; D remains unclear. Trimming stripped 4 bases from V and 5 bases from J, with 15 bases between. CDR3 length: 14 amino acids. CDR1 SGHDT and CDR2 YYEEEE come from the germline V gene. The CDR3 here is CASSPQSLLYGYTF. CDR3 coding DNA: TGTGCCAGCAGCCCGCAGTCCTTACTATATGGCTACACCTTC.

This clone appeared a few times. The same CDR3 arises from other DNA sequences in this sample as well. V is TRBV7-2 and J is TRBJ2-3; 9 nucleotides align to TRBD2. The CDR3 runs 15 residues. The trim removed 5 bases at V and 2 bases at J, leaving 5 bases unmatched. CDR1 SGHTA and CDR2 FQGNSA come from the germline V gene. CDR3 in amino acids: CASSLGLAHTDTQYF. For the CDR3, the DNA is TGTGCCAGCAGCCTGGGACTAGCCCACACAGATACGCAGTATTTT.

In regard to this clone: At one end the junction does not follow the germline gene, possibly because of a read error. This chain links TRBV9 with TRBJ2-6; tentatively, D is TRBD1 (5 bases). The V gene's germline CDR1 is SGDLS and CDR2 YYNGEE. The CDR3 has 16 residues. The CDR3, as DNA: TGTGCCAGCAGCGTAGGTAGGGGCTCTGGGGCCAACGGCCTGACTTTC. Residues: CASSVGRGSGANGLTF.

V and J are TRBV6-5 and TRBJ2-7; maybe TRBD1 (5 bases). Trimming took 7 bases from V and 0 from J, leaving 10 bases between them. The length of the CDR3 is 13 residues. Germline loops: CDR1 MNHEY, CDR2 SVGAGI. CDR3 sequence (DNA): TGTGCCAGCAAGGACACCAGCTCCTACGAGCAGTACTTC. Amino acid sequence: CASKDTSSYEQYF.